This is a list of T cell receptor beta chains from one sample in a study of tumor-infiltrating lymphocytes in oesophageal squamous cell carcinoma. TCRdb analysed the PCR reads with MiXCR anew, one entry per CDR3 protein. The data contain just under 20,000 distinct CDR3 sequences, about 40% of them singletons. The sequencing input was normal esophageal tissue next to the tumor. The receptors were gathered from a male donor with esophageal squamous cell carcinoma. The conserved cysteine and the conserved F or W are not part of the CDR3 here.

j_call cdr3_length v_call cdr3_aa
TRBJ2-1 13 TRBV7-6 ASSLGGLVNNEQF
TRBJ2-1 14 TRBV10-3 AITGTSGLSYNEQF
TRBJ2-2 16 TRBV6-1 ASSLKGLAGVYTGELF
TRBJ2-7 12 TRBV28 ASKSGQNLYEQY
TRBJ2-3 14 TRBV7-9 ASSLTGTGGTDTQY
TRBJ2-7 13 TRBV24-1 ATGQGVTKFNEQY
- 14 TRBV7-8 ASSSSTSGNGREQF
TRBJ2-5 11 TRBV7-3 ASSSRLEQTQY
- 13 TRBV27 ASRRLRDTSYEQY
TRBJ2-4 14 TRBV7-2 ASSLQGGRAADIQY
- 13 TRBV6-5 ASSETGSRAETQY
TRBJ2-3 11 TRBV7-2 ASSSQLAGGPD
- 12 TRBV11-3 ASSLGMGGETQY
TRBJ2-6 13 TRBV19 ASSIPYSGANVLT
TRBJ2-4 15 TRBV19 ASSMRLTGANKNIQY
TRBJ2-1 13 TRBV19 ASTPRQGGEGEQF
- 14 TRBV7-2 ASSLAAGEPYNEQF
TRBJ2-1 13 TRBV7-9 ASTRNSYSYNEQF
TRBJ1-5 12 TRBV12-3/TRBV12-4 ASSQTGGGQPQH
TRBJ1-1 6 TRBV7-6 ASSLCT
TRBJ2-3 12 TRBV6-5 ASSQRMNTGELY
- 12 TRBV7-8 ASSLVPAHYEQY
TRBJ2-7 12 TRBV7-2 ASSRDLAAYEQY
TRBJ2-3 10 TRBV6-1 ASSARQNTQY
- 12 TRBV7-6 ASSLLAGQETQY
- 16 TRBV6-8 ASNPVGQGSQRIGEQF
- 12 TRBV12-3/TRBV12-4 ASSPSGSHYEQY
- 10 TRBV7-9 ASSLAPYEQY
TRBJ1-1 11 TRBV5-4 ASSLWGNTEAF
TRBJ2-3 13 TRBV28 ASSSYRGVVDGST
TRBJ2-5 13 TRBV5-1 ASSLAGRAAETQY
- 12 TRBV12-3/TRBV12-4 ASSYSGSGYEQY
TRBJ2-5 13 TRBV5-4 ASSPLGTSGSTQY
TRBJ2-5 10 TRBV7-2 ASSLDRETQY
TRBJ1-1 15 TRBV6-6 ASSYGQGGSMNTEAF
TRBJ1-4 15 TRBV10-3 AISVKGTGAINEKLF
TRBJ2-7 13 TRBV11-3 ASSLDRTGGGGQY